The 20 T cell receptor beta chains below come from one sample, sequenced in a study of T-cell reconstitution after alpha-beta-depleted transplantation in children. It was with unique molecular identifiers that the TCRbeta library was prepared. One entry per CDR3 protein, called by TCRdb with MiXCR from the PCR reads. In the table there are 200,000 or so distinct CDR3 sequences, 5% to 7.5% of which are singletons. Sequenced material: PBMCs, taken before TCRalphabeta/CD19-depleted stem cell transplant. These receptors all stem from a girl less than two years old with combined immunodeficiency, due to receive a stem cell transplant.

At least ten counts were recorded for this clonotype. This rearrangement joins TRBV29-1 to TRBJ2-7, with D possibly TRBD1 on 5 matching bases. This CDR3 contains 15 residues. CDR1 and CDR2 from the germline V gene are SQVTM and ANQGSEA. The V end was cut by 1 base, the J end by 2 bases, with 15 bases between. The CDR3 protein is CSVEGVQAIPYEQYF. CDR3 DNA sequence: TGCAGCGTTGAAGGTGTACAGGCAATTCCCTACGAGCAGTACTTC.

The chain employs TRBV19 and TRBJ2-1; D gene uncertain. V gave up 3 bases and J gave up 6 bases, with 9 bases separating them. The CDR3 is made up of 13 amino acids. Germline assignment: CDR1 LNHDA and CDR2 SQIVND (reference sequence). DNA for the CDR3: TGTGCCAGTAGTATGGCCACCTCCAATGAGCAGTTCTTC. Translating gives CASSMATSNEQFF. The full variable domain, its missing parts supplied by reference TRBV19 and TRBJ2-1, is DGGITQSPKYLFRKEGQNVTLSCEQNLNHDAMYWYRQDPGQGLRLIYYSQIVNDFQKGDIAEGYSVSREKKESFPLTVTSAQKNPTAFYLCASSMATSNEQFFGPGTRLTVL.

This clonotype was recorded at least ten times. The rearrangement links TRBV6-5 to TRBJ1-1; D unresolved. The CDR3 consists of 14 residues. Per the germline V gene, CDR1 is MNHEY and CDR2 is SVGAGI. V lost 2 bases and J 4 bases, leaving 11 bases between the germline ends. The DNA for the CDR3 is TGTGCCAGCAGTTACGACTGGATGGGCACTGAAGCTTTCTTT. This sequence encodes CASSYDWMGTEAFF.

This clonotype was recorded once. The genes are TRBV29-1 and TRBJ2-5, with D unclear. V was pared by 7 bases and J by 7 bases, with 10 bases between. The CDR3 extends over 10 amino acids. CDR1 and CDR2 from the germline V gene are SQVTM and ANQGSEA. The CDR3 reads CSEHWGTQYF. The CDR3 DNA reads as TGCAGCGAACACTGGGGGACCCAGTACTTC.

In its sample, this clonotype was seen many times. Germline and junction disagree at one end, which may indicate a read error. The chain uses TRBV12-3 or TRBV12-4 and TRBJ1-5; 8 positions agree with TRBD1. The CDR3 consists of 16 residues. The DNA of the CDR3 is TGTGCCAGCAGCCCAGGGGGCCCTTCCAGCAAACAGCCCCAGCATTTT. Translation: CASSPGGPSSKQPQHF.

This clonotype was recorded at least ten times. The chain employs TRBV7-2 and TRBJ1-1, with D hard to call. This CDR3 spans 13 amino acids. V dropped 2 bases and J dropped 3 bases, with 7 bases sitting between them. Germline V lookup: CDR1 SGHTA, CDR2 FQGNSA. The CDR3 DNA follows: TGTGCCAGCAGCTTAAACGCGGACACTGAAGCTTTCTTT. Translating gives CASSLNADTEAFF. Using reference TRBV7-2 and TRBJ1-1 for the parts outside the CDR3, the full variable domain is GAGVSQSPSNKVTEKGKDVELRCDPISGHTALYWYRQSLGQGLEFLIYFQGNSAPDKSGLPSDRFSAERTGGSVSTLTIQRTQQEDSAVYLCASSLNADTEAFFGQGTRLTVV.

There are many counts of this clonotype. This chain's CDR3 is CASSQVSTSGAYNEQFF. The CDR3 DNA follows: TGCGCCAGCAGCCAAGTCTCTACTAGCGGGGCGTACAATGAGCAGTTCTTC. The V call is TRBV4-1, the J call TRBJ2-1; 10 bases are a match to TRBD2. Germline lookup yields CDR1 MGHRA and CDR2 YSYEKL. The V segment lost 1 base and the J segment 4 bases; nucleotides outside the gene matches: 7. The CDR3 consists of 17 residues.

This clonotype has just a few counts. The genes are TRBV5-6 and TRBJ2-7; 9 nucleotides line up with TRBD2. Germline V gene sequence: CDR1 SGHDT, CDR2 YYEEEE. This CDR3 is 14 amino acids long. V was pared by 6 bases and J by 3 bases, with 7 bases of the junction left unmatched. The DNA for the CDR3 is TGTGCCAGCAACCTAGCGGGGCCGAACTACGAGCAGTACTTC. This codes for CASNLAGPNYEQYF.

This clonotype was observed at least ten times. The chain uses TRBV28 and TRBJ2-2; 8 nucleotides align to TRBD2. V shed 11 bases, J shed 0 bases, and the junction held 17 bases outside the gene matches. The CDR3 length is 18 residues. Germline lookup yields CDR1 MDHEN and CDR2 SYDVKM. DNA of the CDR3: TGTGCCGGAGGTCCGGGACTAGACCTGACCGCGAACACCGGGGAGCTGTTTTTT. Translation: CAGGPGLDLTANTGELFF.

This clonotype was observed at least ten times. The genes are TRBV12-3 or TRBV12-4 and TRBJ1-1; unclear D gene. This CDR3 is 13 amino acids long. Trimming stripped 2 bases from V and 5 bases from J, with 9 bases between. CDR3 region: CASSLSAETEAFF. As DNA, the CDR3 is TGTGCCAGCAGTTTATCGGCGGAGACTGAAGCTTTCTTT.

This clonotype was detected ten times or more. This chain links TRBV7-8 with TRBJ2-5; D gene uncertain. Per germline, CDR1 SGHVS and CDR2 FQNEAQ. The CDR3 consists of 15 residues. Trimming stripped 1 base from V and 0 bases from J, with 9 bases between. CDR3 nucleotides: TGTGCCAGCAGCTTAGAGGGCCCAGACCAAGAGACCCAGTACTTC. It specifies CASSLEGPDQETQYF.

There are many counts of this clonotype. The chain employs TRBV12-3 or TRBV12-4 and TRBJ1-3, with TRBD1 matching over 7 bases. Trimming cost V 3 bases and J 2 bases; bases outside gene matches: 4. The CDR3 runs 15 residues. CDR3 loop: CASSLTGPPGNTIYF. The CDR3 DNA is TGTGCCAGCAGTTTGACAGGGCCCCCTGGAAACACCATATATTTT.

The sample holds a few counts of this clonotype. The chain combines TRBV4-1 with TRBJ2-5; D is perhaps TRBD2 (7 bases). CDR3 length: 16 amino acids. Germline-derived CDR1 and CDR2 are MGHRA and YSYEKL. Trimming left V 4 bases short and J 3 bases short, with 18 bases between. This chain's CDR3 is CASSPSAGAGEETQYF. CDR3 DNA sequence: TGCGCCAGCAGCCCTTCCGCGGGGGCTGGGGAAGAGACCCAGTACTTC.

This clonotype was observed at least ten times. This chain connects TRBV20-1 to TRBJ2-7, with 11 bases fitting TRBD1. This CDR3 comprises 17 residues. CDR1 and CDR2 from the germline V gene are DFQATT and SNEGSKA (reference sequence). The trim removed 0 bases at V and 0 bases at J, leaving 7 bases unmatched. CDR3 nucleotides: TGCAGTGCTAGAGATGGGACAGGGGGAAGCCTCTCCTACGAGCAGTACTTC. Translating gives CSARDGTGGSLSYEQYF.

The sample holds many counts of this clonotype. The CDR3 loop is CASSQDRGQGNIQYF. The CDR3 coding sequence is TGCGCCAGCAGCCAAGACAGGGGGCAGGGAAACATTCAGTACTTC. V and J are TRBV4-1 and TRBJ2-4, with TRBD1 matching 8 bases. This CDR3 is 15 amino acids long. V lost 0 bases, J lost 6 bases, and 4 bases stayed unmatched. Germline V CDR1 and CDR2: MGHRA, YSYEKL.

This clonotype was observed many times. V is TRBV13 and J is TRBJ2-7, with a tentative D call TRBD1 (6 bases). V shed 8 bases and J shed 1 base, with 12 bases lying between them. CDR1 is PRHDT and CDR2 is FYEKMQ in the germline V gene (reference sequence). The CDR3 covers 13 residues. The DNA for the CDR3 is TGTGCCAGCCGCCCGGGACATTCCTACGAGCAGTACTTC. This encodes CASRPGHSYEQYF.

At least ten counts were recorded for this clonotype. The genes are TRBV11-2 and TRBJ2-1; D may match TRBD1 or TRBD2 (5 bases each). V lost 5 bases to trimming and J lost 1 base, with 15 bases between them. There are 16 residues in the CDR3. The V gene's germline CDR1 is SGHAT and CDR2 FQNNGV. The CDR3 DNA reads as TGTGCCAGCAGCCTAATAAGTTGGGGGTCCTACAATGAGCAGTTCTTC. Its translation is CASSLISWGSYNEQFF. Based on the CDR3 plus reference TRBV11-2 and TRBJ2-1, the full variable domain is EAGVAQSPRYKIIEKRQSVAFWCNPISGHATLYWYQQILGQGPKLLIQFQNNGVVDDSQLPKDRFSAERLKGVDSTLKIQPAKLEDSAVYLCASSLISWGSYNEQFFGPGTRLTVL.

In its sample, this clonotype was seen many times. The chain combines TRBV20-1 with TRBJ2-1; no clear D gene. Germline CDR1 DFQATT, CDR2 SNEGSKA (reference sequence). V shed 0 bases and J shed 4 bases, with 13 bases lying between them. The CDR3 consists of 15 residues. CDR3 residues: CSARDPFAYYNEQFF. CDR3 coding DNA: TGCAGTGCTAGAGATCCCTTCGCGTATTACAATGAGCAGTTCTTC.

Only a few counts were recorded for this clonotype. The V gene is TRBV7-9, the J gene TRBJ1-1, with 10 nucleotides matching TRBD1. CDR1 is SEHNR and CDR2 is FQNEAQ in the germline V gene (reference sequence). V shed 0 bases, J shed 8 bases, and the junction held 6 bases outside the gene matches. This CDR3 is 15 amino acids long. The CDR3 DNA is TGTGCCAGCAGCTTAGCCGGGACAGGGGCACTGGAAGCTTTCTTT. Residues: CASSLAGTGALEAFF.

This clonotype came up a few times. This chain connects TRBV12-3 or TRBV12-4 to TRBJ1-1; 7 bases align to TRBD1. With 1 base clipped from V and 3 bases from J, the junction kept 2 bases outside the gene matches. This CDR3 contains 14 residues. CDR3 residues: CASSLGGTDTEAFF. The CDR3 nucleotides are TGTGCCAGCAGTTTAGGTGGGACAGACACTGAAGCTTTCTTT.